Listed below are T cell receptor beta chains from one sample, sequenced in a study of blood T cells in healthy people across ages. MiXCR, run by TCRdb on the 5' RACE reads, gives a single entry per CDR3 protein. The sample has 650,000 to 900,000 distinct CDR3 sequences, 62% seen once. What was sequenced was blood. These receptors originate from a man aged 25 to 40 in good health. Each CDR3 is given with its conserved first and last residue. D genes are given only for firm matches. Rows may omit the clone size; those that give it use once, few, many or a size class.

J gene,D gene,clone size,V gene,CDR3 DNA,CDR3 protein
TRBJ1-4,TRBD1,once,TRBV9,TGTGCCAGCAGCGTAGCTGAAGGGGGCAGTGAAAAACTGTTTTTT,CASSVAEGGSEKLFF
TRBJ2-1,TRBD2,-,TRBV5-1,TGCGCCAGCAGTCTTCCGGGGGGACTAGCGGGGGATGAGCAGTTCTTC,CASSLPGGLAGDEQFF
TRBJ2-7,TRBD1,-,TRBV12-3/TRBV12-4,TGTGCCAGCAGTTTTGACAGGGCCAGGGAGCAGTACTTC,CASSFDRAREQYF
TRBJ2-7,TRBD2,-,TRBV9,TGTGCCAGCAGCGCTAGCGGGGGGCCTGGCGAGCAGTACTTC,CASSASGGPGEQYF
TRBJ2-4,-,once,TRBV20-1,TGCAGTGCTAGTGCAGGTTGGGCCAAAAACATTCAGTACTTC,CSASAGWAKNIQYF
TRBJ2-1,-,-,TRBV20-1,TGCAGTGCTAGTGACAGCTACTACAATGAGCAGTTCTTC,CSASDSYYNEQFF
TRBJ2-7,TRBD1,few,TRBV10-3,TGTGCCATCAGCCCTGGGACAGGGGGCGAGCAGTACTTC,CAISPGTGGEQYF
TRBJ2-7,-,-,TRBV5-1,TGCGCCAGCGCCATGGGGGAAATCTACGAGCAGTACTTC,CASAMGEIYEQYF
TRBJ2-7,TRBD2,-,TRBV4-2,TGTGCCAGCAGCCAAGGAGCGGGAGTGTACGAGCAGTACTTC,CASSQGAGVYEQYF
TRBJ2-6,-,-,TRBV6-2/TRBV6-3,TGTGCCAGCAGTTATTACACCTCTGGGGCCAACGTCCTGACTTTC,CASSYYTSGANVLTF
TRBJ1-1,-,-,TRBV6-2/TRBV6-3,TGTGCCAGCAGTTACGTACGGCGCCTGGGTCTTTCTAACACTGAAGCTTTCTTT,CASSYVRRLGLSNTEAFF
TRBJ2-1,-,few,TRBV30,TGTGCCTGGAGTGCACTGTTACCGGCGGAGCAGTTCTTC,CAWSALLPAEQFF
TRBJ2-7,-,-,TRBV7-2,TGTGCCAGCAGCTATGTAGGGGCCTACGAGCAGTACTTC,CASSYVGAYEQYF
TRBJ2-7,-,-,TRBV6-2/TRBV6-3,TGTGCCAGCAGTAAACTTCGATCCTACGAGCAGTACTTC,CASSKLRSYEQYF
TRBJ2-7,-,-,TRBV7-9,TGTGCCAGCAGCTTACAGGGTCCGGGGCCCTACGAGCAGTACTTC,CASSLQGPGPYEQYF
TRBJ2-3,TRBD2,-,TRBV7-2,TGTGCCAGCAGCTTCCCTCTAGCGGGGGGCACAGATACGCAGTATTTT,CASSFPLAGGTDTQYF
TRBJ1-6,TRBD1,-,TRBV18,TGTGCCAGCTCACCCCAGGACAGGGGAAGCTCACCCCTCCACTTT,CASSPQDRGSSPLHF
TRBJ1-2,TRBD1,-,TRBV6-5,TGTGCCAGCAGTTACCACCTTCGGACAGGGAACTATCGCTACACCTTC,CASSYHLRTGNYRYTF
TRBJ2-7,TRBD2,-,TRBV5-1,TGCGCCAGCAGCCCCGCGATGAGCGGGGCGACCTACGAGCAGTACTTC,CASSPAMSGATYEQYF
TRBJ2-2,TRBD1,-,TRBV10-3,TGTGCCATCAGTGAGTCGACAGGGGTTGCCACCGGGGAGCTGTTTTTT,CAISESTGVATGELFF
TRBJ2-7,TRBD2,few,TRBV7-2,TGCGCCAGCAGCTTCACCAGCGGGGGGTCCTACGAGCAGTACTTC,CASSFTSGGSYEQYF
TRBJ1-4,-,few,TRBV5-6,TGTGCCAGCAGCTTGACAGACGAAAAACTGTTTTTT,CASSLTDEKLFF
TRBJ1-2,-,-,TRBV3-1,TGTGCCAGCCGTTCCGGGAACTATGGCTACACCTTC,CASRSGNYGYTF
TRBJ2-1,-,-,TRBV7-2,TGTGCCAGCAGCTTAGATTGGGGTGGGCAGTTCTTC,CASSLDWGGQFF
TRBJ2-3,-,-,TRBV21-1,TGTGCCAACGTTTGGGGGATTAGCACAGATACGCAGTATTTT,CANVWGISTDTQYF
TRBJ1-5,-,-,TRBV4-2,TGTGCCAGCAGCCAAGAAACAGGGTTGGACAATCAGCCCCAGCATTTT,CASSQETGLDNQPQHF
TRBJ2-7,TRBD1,-,TRBV10-3,TGTGCCATCAGTGTCGGACAGGGTTTCGACAAGCAGTACTTC,CAISVGQGFDKQYF
TRBJ2-7,-,-,TRBV28,TGTGCCAGCAGTCCCGGGACCGACACCTACGAGCAGTACTTC,CASSPGTDTYEQYF
TRBJ2-7,-,-,TRBV6-5,TGTGCCAGCAGACAGCGAGGGTACGAGCAGTACTTC,CASRQRGYEQYF
TRBJ2-5,-,few,TRBV2,TGTGCCAGCAGATACCGGGACCGGGTCTCCGAGACCCAGTACTTC,CASRYRDRVSETQYF
TRBJ2-3,-,-,TRBV15,TGTGCCACCAGCAGAGAGTACCATCGAGATACGCAGTATTTT,CATSREYHRDTQYF
TRBJ2-1,-,few,TRBV7-2,TGTGCCAGCAGCCAATATTACAATGAGCAGTTCTTC,CASSQYYNEQFF
TRBJ2-1,-,-,TRBV4-3,TGCGCCAGCAGCCAAGATCCGGTTAGCGCGGGAAGGCAGTTCTTC,CASSQDPVSAGRQFF
TRBJ2-7,-,-,TRBV4-3,TGCGCCAGCAGCCAAGATGGCAGCTCCTACGAGCAGTACTTC,CASSQDGSSYEQYF
TRBJ1-5,TRBD1,-,TRBV20-1,TGCAGTGCTAGAGAGAAGTCCGGGACAGCCGTCCGCAATCAGCCCCAGCATTTT,CSAREKSGTAVRNQPQHF
TRBJ2-1,TRBD1,-,TRBV7-8,TGTGCCAGCAGCTCTCAACCGGGACAGGGGGCTAATGAGCAGTTCTTC,CASSSQPGQGANEQFF
TRBJ2-1,-,few,TRBV15,TGTGCCACCAGCAGAGGAGGGGGAAGGGACTCCTACAATGAGCAGTTCTTC,CATSRGGGRDSYNEQFF
TRBJ2-7,-,-,TRBV27,TGTGCCAGACCCCAGATGTCCTACGAGCAGTACTTC,CARPQMSYEQYF
TRBJ1-2,-,few,TRBV7-3,TGTGCCAGCAGCGTCGACGTGCGCGGGGCAGGCTACACCTTC,CASSVDVRGAGYTF
TRBJ2-1,TRBD1,-,TRBV7-7,TGTGCTAGCAGCCCAGACCTTGCGCGACAGGGATACAATGAGCAGTTCTTC,CASSPDLARQGYNEQFF
TRBJ2-1,-,-,TRBV5-1,TGCGCCAGCAGCTATACAGGGATACCCTACAATGAGCAGTTCTTC,CASSYTGIPYNEQFF
TRBJ2-7,-,-,TRBV27,TGTGCCAGCAGTCCCGGACTAACCCTCTGGGAGCAGTACTTC,CASSPGLTLWEQYF
TRBJ1-2,-,-,TRBV10-2,TGCGCCAGCAGTGACGGGATTACCTATGGCTACACCTTC,CASSDGITYGYTF
TRBJ2-1,TRBD2,-,TRBV11-3,TGTGCCAGCAGCTTAACTAGCGGGGCTTACGGGAATGAGCAGTTCTTC,CASSLTSGAYGNEQFF
TRBJ2-4,-,few,TRBV27,TGTGCCAGCAGTGGCGGACGAGGGGAAAACATTCAGTACTTC,CASSGGRGENIQYF
TRBJ2-6,TRBD1,-,TRBV7-9,TGTGCCAGCAGACAGGGGTTTTTGAGCCCTGGGGCCAACGTCCTGACTTTC,CASRQGFLSPGANVLTF
TRBJ1-2,-,-,TRBV6-5,TGTGCCAGCAGTTACTCAGTCCCGGCAGACTATGGCTACACCTTC,CASSYSVPADYGYTF
TRBJ2-7,-,many,TRBV21-1,TGTGCCAGCAGCACCCACTGGGGCTCCAGGGGGACTCTATACGAGCAGTACTTC,CASSTHWGSRGTLYEQYF
TRBJ2-3,TRBD1,-,TRBV20-1,TGCAGTGCAGACAGGGTCTTGTCTGATACGCAGTATTTT,CSADRVLSDTQYF
TRBJ1-2,-,-,TRBV20-1,TGCAGTGCGCCCCCGGGGGGTTTAGCTAACTATGGCTACACCTTC,CSAPPGGLANYGYTF
TRBJ2-7,TRBD2,-,TRBV12-3/TRBV12-4,TGTGCCAGCAGTTTTGTAGCGGGGAGCTCCTACGAGCAGTACTTC,CASSFVAGSSYEQYF
TRBJ2-7,-,-,TRBV7-2,TGTGCCAGCAGCTTCGAGCCCCCCCACGAGCAGTACTTC,CASSFEPPHEQYF
TRBJ1-2,-,-,TRBV29-1,TGCAGCGTTGAAGGGGGTACTTTCTATGGCTACACCTTC,CSVEGGTFYGYTF
TRBJ1-2,-,-,TRBV2,TGTGCCAGCAGAGCAGGGACGTCGAGCTATGGCTACACCTTC,CASRAGTSSYGYTF
TRBJ2-1,TRBD2,-,TRBV12-3/TRBV12-4,TGTGCCAGCAGTCTGGGACTAGCAAGGGATGAGCAGTTCTTC,CASSLGLARDEQFF
TRBJ2-1,-,few,TRBV20-1,TGCAGTGCCAAGACCCCGTGGGGGCCCTCCCAGAGCTCCTACAATGAGCAGTTCTTC,CSAKTPWGPSQSSYNEQFF
TRBJ2-3,-,-,TRBV7-9,TGTGCCAGCAGCATTTATGCGTTGGGACCCCTCCCAGATACGCAGTATTTT,CASSIYALGPLPDTQYF